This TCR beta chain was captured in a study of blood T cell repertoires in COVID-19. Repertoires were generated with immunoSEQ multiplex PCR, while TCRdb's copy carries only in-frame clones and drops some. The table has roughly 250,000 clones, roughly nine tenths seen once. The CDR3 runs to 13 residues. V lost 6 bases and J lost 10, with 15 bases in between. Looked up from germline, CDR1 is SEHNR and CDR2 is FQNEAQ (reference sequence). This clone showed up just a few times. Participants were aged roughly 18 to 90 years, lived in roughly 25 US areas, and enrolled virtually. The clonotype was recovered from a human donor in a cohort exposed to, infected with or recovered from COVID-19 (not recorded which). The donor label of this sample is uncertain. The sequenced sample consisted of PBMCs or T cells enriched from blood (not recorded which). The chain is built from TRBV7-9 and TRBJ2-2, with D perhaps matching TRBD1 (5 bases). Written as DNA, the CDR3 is TGTGCCAGCAGTTTCACGGACAAGGAGGAGCTGTTTTTT. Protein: CASSFTDKEELFF.